The present TCR beta chain was sequenced within a study of CD8+CD57+ T cells in acquired aplastic anemia. Findings of the study overall: Patients and controls shared 25 to 30 CD8+ CDR3 sequences, which appeared highly expressed in patients and within their immunodominant clones.

Genomic DNA provided the template from which TCR beta VDJ and CDR3 profiles were obtained. MiXCR was run by TCRdb on the reads, yielding one entry per CDR3 protein. Among 150,000 to 180,000 distinct CDR3 sequences listed, around half were seen once. CD8+CD57+ cell expansion had been shown by flow cytometry in patients chosen for sequencing. V lost 1 base, J lost 5 bases, and 6 bases stayed unmatched. This CDR3 has 15 amino acids. CDR1 is DFQATT, CDR2 SNEGSKA, per germline (reference sequence). As concerns this clonotype: Its cognate antigen is unknown.

This TCR derives from a human donor with aplastic anemia. The J gene is TRBJ2-5, the V gene TRBV20-1, with 11 positions matching TRBD2. The sample consisted of sorted CD4+, CD8+, or CD8+CD57+ T cells (not recorded which) from PBMCs. CDR3 sequence: CSARGIAGGRETQYF. As DNA, the CDR3 is TGCAGTGCTAGAGGAATAGCGGGAGGGCGTGAGACCCAGTACTTC.